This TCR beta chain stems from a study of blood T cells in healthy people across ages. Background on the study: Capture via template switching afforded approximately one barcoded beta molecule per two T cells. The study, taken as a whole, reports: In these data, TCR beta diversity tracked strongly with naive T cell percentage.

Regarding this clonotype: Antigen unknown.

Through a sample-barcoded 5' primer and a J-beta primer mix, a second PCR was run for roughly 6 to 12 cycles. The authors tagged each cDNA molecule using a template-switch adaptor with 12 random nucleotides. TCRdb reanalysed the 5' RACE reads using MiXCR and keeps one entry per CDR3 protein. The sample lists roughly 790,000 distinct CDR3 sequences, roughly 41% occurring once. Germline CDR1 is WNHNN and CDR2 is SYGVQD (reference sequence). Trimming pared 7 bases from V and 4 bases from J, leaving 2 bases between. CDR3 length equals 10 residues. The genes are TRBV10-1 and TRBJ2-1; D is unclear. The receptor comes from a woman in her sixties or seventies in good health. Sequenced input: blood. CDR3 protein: CASKYNEQFF. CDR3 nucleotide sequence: TGCGCCAGCAAATACAATGAGCAGTTCTTC.